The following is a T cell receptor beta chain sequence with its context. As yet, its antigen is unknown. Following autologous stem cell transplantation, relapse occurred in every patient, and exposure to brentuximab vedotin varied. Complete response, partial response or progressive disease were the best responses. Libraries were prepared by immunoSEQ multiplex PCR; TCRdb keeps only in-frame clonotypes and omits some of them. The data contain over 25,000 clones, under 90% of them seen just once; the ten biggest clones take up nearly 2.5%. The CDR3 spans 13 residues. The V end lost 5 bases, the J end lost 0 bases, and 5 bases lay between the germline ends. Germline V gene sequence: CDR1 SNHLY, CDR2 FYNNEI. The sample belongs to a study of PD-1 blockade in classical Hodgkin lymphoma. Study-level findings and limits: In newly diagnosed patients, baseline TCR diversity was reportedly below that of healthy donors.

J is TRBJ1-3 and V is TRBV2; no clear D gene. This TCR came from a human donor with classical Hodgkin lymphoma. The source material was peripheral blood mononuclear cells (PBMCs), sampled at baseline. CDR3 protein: CASSWASGNTIYF. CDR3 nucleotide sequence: TGTGCCAGCAGTTGGGCCTCTGGAAACACCATATATTTT.